This T cell receptor (beta chain) was found in a study of shared clonotypes between healthy human individuals. About the study: Aged 18 to 49, the donors were a couple of women and three men.

Study-wide points: Naive subsets usually exceeded memory subsets in estimated richness.

Here immunoSEQ multiplex PCR was the method, and the copy in TCRdb shows in-frame clones only, minus some. Seen here are approximately 2.3 million clones, 85% to 95% observed once, and the top ten hold roughly 0.36%. To note about this clone: Its antigen is undetermined.

Looked up from germline, CDR1 is MNHEY and CDR2 is SMNVEV (reference sequence). The CDR3 has 12 residues. The V and J ends lost 3 bases and 5 bases respectively, with 6 bases between them. This TCR derives from a man younger than 35 in good health. Some clones in this sample may be carry-over from other donors' samples. Specimen: naive CD4+ T cells from PBMCs. Subset denoted: CD45RA+ positively selected. The J gene is TRBJ2-3, the V gene TRBV27; D is ambiguous. The CDR3 bases are TGTGCCAGCAGTTTTAACGAAGATACGCAGTATTTT. This codes for CASSFNEDTQYF.